This is a list of T cell receptor beta chains from one sample in a study of neoadjuvant anti-PD-1 for oral cavity cancer. Assay used: immunoSEQ multiplex PCR; TCRdb lists only in-frame clones, some missing. The table lists 13,000 to 15,000 clones, 65% to 75% of them singletons, with about 3.1% in the top ten. Sequencing used PBMCs, obtained before nivolumab (anti-PD-1) treatment. The receptors derive from a person aged 35-79 years with oral cavity squamous cell carcinoma. Each CDR3 is given with its conserved first and last residue. A D gene is named only where the DNA matches it firmly. Expanded clones are given a class, and other clones once, few, many or no size at all.

clone size: .
CDR3 length: 14
D gene: .
V gene: TRBV15
J gene: TRBJ1-5
CDR3 protein: CATQIGTPNQPQHF
CDR3 DNA: TGTGCCACCCAGATAGGAACCCCCAATCAGCCCCAGCATTTT

clone size: .
CDR3 length: 17
D gene: .
V gene: TRBV4-2
J gene: TRBJ2-1
CDR3 protein: CASSQERLDGLRNEQFF
CDR3 DNA: TGTGCCAGCAGCCAAGAAAGACTTGACGGTTTGAGGAATGAGCAGTTCTTC

clone size: .
CDR3 length: 11
D gene: TRBD2
V gene: TRBV29-1
J gene: TRBJ2-1
CDR3 protein: CSGGTSSEQFF
CDR3 DNA: TGCAGCGGGGGGACTAGCAGTGAGCAGTTCTTC

clone size: once
CDR3 length: 18
D gene: .
V gene: TRBV28
J gene: TRBJ2-1
CDR3 protein: CASSLRSYTRFANNEQFF
CDR3 DNA: TGTGCCAGCAGTTTACGGTCTTACACTAGGTTTGCGAACAATGAGCAGTTCTTC

clone size: .
CDR3 length: 15
D gene: .
V gene: TRBV19
J gene: TRBJ2-2
CDR3 protein: CASTPWGRYTGELFF
CDR3 DNA: TGTGCCAGTACCCCCTGGGGAAGGTACACCGGGGAGCTGTTTTTT

clone size: .
CDR3 length: 14
D gene: .
V gene: TRBV6-1
J gene: TRBJ1-1
CDR3 protein: CASRYTGRGTEAFF
CDR3 DNA: TGTGCCAGCAGATATACAGGGCGTGGGACTGAAGCTTTCTTT

clone size: few
CDR3 length: 15
D gene: TRBD1
V gene: TRBV10-2
J gene: TRBJ1-5
CDR3 protein: CASSAGTGLGQPQHF
CDR3 DNA: TGCGCCAGCAGTGCCGGGACAGGGTTAGGTCAGCCCCAGCATTTT

clone size: .
CDR3 length: 14
D gene: TRBD1
V gene: TRBV19
J gene: TRBJ2-2
CDR3 protein: CAGRDRGLRGELFF
CDR3 DNA: TGTGCCGGCCGGGACAGGGGCTTGAGGGGGGAGCTGTTTTTT

clone size: .
CDR3 length: 15
D gene: TRBD1
V gene: TRBV10-3
J gene: TRBJ1-2
CDR3 protein: CAISPGTGGWSGYTF
CDR3 DNA: TGTGCCATCAGCCCCGGGACAGGGGGTTGGAGCGGCTACACCTTC

clone size: .
CDR3 length: 13
D gene: .
V gene: TRBV6-5
J gene: TRBJ2-1
CDR3 protein: CASSRVSYNEQFF
CDR3 DNA: TGTGCCAGCAGCCGGGTCTCCTACAATGAGCAGTTCTTC

clone size: .
CDR3 length: 11
D gene: TRBD1
V gene: TRBV30
J gene: TRBJ2-1
CDR3 protein: CAWSGGDEQFF
CDR3 DNA: TGTGCCTGGTCAGGGGGCGATGAGCAGTTCTTC

clone size: .
CDR3 length: 13
D gene: .
V gene: TRBV9
J gene: TRBJ1-6
CDR3 protein: CASSDRVNSPLHF
CDR3 DNA: TGTGCCAGTTCTGACAGAGTTAATTCACCCCTCCACTTT

clone size: .
CDR3 length: 15
D gene: TRBD2
V gene: TRBV5-1
J gene: TRBJ2-1
CDR3 protein: CASSASWGGNNEQFF
CDR3 DNA: TGCGCCAGCAGCGCGTCGTGGGGGGGAAACAATGAGCAGTTCTTC

clone size: .
CDR3 length: 13
D gene: .
V gene: TRBV11-2
J gene: TRBJ2-7
CDR3 protein: CASSLDVGHEQYF
CDR3 DNA: TGTGCCAGCAGCTTAGACGTGGGGCACGAGCAGTACTTC

clone size: .
CDR3 length: 14
D gene: .
V gene: TRBV29-1
J gene: TRBJ2-4
CDR3 protein: CSVEVSFAKNIQYF
CDR3 DNA: TGCAGCGTTGAGGTTAGCTTCGCCAAAAACATTCAGTACTTC

clone size: .
CDR3 length: 17
D gene: TRBD2
V gene: TRBV11-2
J gene: TRBJ2-7
CDR3 protein: CASTSALGTSGTYEQYF
CDR3 DNA: TGTGCCAGCACCTCCGCTCTCGGGACTAGCGGAACCTACGAGCAGTACTTC

clone size: .
CDR3 length: 15
D gene: TRBD1
V gene: TRBV6-5
J gene: TRBJ2-7
CDR3 protein: CASSYSGTGSYEQYF
CDR3 DNA: TGTGCCAGCAGTTACTCGGGGACAGGGTCCTACGAGCAGTACTTC

clone size: .
CDR3 length: 12
D gene: .
V gene: TRBV30
J gene: TRBJ1-2
CDR3 protein: CAWSSANYGYTF
CDR3 DNA: TGTGCCTGGAGCTCAGCTAACTATGGCTACACCTTC

clone size: .
CDR3 length: 15
D gene: TRBD1
V gene: TRBV5-4
J gene: TRBJ1-1
CDR3 protein: CASSLDRGLGTEAFF
CDR3 DNA: TGTGCCAGCAGCCTGGACAGGGGGCTAGGTACTGAAGCTTTCTTT

clone size: .
CDR3 length: 14
D gene: TRBD1
V gene: TRBV6-5
J gene: TRBJ1-3
CDR3 protein: CASRPGQRGNTIYF
CDR3 DNA: TGTGCCAGCAGGCCGGGACAGAGAGGAAACACCATATATTTT

clone size: .
CDR3 length: 15
D gene: .
V gene: TRBV2
J gene: TRBJ1-6
CDR3 protein: CASSAVDSGNSPLHF
CDR3 DNA: TGTGCCAGCAGTGCTGTGGACAGCGGTAATTCACCCCTCCACTTT

clone size: .
CDR3 length: 17
D gene: .
V gene: TRBV27
J gene: TRBJ2-7
CDR3 protein: CASSLSAQVANTYEQYF
CDR3 DNA: TGTGCCAGCAGTTTATCAGCCCAGGTGGCGAATACCTACGAGCAGTACTTC

clone size: .
CDR3 length: 14
D gene: .
V gene: TRBV5-8
J gene: TRBJ2-5
CDR3 protein: CASSWGGRGETQYF
CDR3 DNA: TGTGCCAGCAGCTGGGGAGGCAGGGGGGAGACCCAGTACTTC

clone size: .
CDR3 length: 14
D gene: .
V gene: TRBV10-2
J gene: TRBJ1-6
CDR3 protein: CAIRMAGVNSPLHF
CDR3 DNA: TGCGCCATCCGGATGGCAGGAGTAAATTCACCCCTCCACTTT

clone size: .
CDR3 length: 15
D gene: .
V gene: TRBV5-6
J gene: TRBJ1-1
CDR3 protein: CASSFGTNLPSGAFF
CDR3 DNA: TGTGCCAGCAGCTTCGGCACGAACCTTCCGTCTGGGGCTTTCTTT

clone size: .
CDR3 length: 15
D gene: TRBD2
V gene: TRBV11-2
J gene: TRBJ2-7
CDR3 protein: CASSSPGLAPYEQYF
CDR3 DNA: TGTGCCAGCAGCTCCCCGGGACTAGCCCCCTACGAGCAGTACTTC

clone size: .
CDR3 length: 18
D gene: TRBD2
V gene: TRBV10-3
J gene: TRBJ2-1
CDR3 protein: CAIGFLGLAGGRYNEQFF
CDR3 DNA: TGTGCCATCGGTTTCTTGGGGCTAGCGGGGGGGCGGTACAATGAGCAGTTCTTC

clone size: .
CDR3 length: 14
D gene: TRBD1
V gene: TRBV6-5
J gene: TRBJ2-7
CDR3 protein: CASSYSAGGYEQYF
CDR3 DNA: TGTGCCAGCAGTTACTCGGCAGGGGGCTACGAGCAGTACTTC

clone size: .
CDR3 length: 15
D gene: TRBD1
V gene: TRBV25-1
J gene: TRBJ1-2
CDR3 protein: CASSEWDRDRGGYTF
CDR3 DNA: TGTGCCAGTAGTGAGTGGGATCGGGACAGGGGTGGCTACACCTTC

clone size: .
CDR3 length: 12
D gene: .
V gene: TRBV6-1
J gene: TRBJ1-1
CDR3 protein: CASTDTDSEAFF
CDR3 DNA: TGTGCCAGCACGGACACCGATTCTGAAGCTTTCTTT

clone size: .
CDR3 length: 18
D gene: TRBD1
V gene: TRBV7-9
J gene: TRBJ1-1
CDR3 protein: CASSWGTGTGWRSTEAFF
CDR3 DNA: TGTGCCAGCAGCTGGGGAACCGGGACAGGGTGGCGAAGCACTGAAGCTTTCTTT

clone size: .
CDR3 length: 16
D gene: .
V gene: TRBV30
J gene: TRBJ1-4
CDR3 protein: CAWSGGRSTSNEKLFF
CDR3 DNA: TGTGCCTGGAGTGGGGGCAGGTCAACTTCTAATGAAAAACTGTTTTTT

clone size: .
CDR3 length: 14
D gene: TRBD2
V gene: TRBV30
J gene: TRBJ2-3
CDR3 protein: CAWRLAARTDTQYF
CDR3 DNA: TGTGCCTGGCGACTAGCGGCACGCACAGATACGCAGTATTTT

clone size: few
CDR3 length: 13
D gene: .
V gene: TRBV19
J gene: TRBJ2-7
CDR3 protein: CASSIRSRGEQYF
CDR3 DNA: TGTGCCAGTAGTATCCGGAGTCGCGGCGAGCAGTACTTC

clone size: .
CDR3 length: 14
D gene: .
V gene: TRBV6-5
J gene: TRBJ1-6
CDR3 protein: CASSYDRLSSPLHF
CDR3 DNA: TGTGCCAGCAGTTATGATCGCCTGAGTTCACCCCTCCACTTT

clone size: .
CDR3 length: 14
D gene: TRBD1
V gene: TRBV7-9
J gene: TRBJ1-1
CDR3 protein: CASSLGQGDTEAFF
CDR3 DNA: TGTGCCAGCAGCTTGGGACAGGGAGACACTGAAGCTTTCTTT

clone size: .
CDR3 length: 14
D gene: .
V gene: TRBV19
J gene: TRBJ2-6
CDR3 protein: CASKWGSGANVLTF
CDR3 DNA: TGTGCCAGTAAGTGGGGCTCTGGGGCCAACGTCCTGACTTTC

clone size: .
CDR3 length: 15
D gene: TRBD2
V gene: TRBV4-2
J gene: TRBJ2-1
CDR3 protein: CASSQEGGSVIEQFF
CDR3 DNA: TGTGCCAGCAGCCAAGAAGGCGGGAGTGTGATTGAGCAGTTCTTC

clone size: .
CDR3 length: 15
D gene: .
V gene: TRBV2
J gene: TRBJ1-4
CDR3 protein: CASSLTGMTNEKLFF
CDR3 DNA: TGTGCCAGCAGTCTTACAGGGATGACTAATGAAAAACTGTTTTTT

clone size: .
CDR3 length: 15
D gene: .
V gene: TRBV27
J gene: TRBJ2-5
CDR3 protein: CASSLRYSGGQTQYF
CDR3 DNA: TGTGCCAGCAGTTTAAGGTACTCGGGCGGTCAGACCCAGTACTTC

clone size: .
CDR3 length: 16
D gene: TRBD2
V gene: TRBV4-2
J gene: TRBJ2-3
CDR3 protein: CASSQDSGGGRNTQYF
CDR3 DNA: TGTGCCAGCAGCCAAGATTCGGGGGGGGGACGAAATACGCAGTATTTT

clone size: .
CDR3 length: 16
D gene: TRBD1
V gene: TRBV9
J gene: TRBJ1-2
CDR3 protein: CASSVTDRQGASGYTF
CDR3 DNA: TGTGCCAGCAGCGTAACCGATCGGCAGGGGGCGTCGGGCTACACCTTC